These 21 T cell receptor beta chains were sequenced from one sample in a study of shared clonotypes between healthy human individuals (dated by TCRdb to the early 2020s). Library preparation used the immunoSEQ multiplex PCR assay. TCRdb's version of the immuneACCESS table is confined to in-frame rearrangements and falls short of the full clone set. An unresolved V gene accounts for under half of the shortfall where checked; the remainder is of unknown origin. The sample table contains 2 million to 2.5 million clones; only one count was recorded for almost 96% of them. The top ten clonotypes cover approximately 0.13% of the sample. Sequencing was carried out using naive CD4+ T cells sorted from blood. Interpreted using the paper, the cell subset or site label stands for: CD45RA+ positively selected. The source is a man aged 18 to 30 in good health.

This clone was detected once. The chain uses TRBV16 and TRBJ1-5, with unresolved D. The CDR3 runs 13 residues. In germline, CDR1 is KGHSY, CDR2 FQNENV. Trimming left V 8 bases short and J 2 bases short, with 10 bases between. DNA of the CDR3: TGTGCCAGCGTAAGGACCGGCAATCAGCCCCAGCATTTT. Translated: CASVRTGNQPQHF.

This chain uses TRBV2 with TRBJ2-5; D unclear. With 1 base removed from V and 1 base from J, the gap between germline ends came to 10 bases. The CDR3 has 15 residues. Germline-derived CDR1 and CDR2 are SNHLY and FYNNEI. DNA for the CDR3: TGTGCCAGCAGTGAAGGCACAACTGTCCAAGAGACCCAGTACTTC. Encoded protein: CASSEGTTVQETQYF.

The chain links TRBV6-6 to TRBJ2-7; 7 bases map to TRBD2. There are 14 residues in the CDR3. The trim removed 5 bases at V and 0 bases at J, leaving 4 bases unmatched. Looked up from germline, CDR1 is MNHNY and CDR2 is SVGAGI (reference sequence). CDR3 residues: CASSRLASSYEQYF. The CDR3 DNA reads TGTGCCAGCAGTAGACTAGCTAGCTCCTACGAGCAGTACTTC.

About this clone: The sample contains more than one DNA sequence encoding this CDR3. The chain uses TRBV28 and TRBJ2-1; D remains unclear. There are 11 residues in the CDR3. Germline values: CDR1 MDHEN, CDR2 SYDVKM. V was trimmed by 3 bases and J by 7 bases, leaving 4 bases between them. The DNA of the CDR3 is TGTGCCAGCAGTTTTAGGAATGAGCAGTTCTTC. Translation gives CASSFRNEQFF.

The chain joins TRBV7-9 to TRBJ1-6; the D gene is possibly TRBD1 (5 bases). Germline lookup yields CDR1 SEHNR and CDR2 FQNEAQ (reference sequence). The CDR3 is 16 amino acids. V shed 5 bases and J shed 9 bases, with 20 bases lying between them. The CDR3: CASSPTPGQKGSPLHF. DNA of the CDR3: TGTGCCAGCAGCCCGACGCCGGGGCAGAAGGGTTCACCCCTCCACTTT.

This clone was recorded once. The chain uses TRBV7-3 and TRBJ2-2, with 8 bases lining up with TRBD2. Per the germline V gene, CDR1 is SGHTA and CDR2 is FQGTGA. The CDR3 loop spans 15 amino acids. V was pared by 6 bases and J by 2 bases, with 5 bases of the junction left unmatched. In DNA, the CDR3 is TGTGCCAGCAGTTTCCGGGGGGGTAACACCGGGGAGCTGTTTTTT. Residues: CASSFRGGNTGELFF.

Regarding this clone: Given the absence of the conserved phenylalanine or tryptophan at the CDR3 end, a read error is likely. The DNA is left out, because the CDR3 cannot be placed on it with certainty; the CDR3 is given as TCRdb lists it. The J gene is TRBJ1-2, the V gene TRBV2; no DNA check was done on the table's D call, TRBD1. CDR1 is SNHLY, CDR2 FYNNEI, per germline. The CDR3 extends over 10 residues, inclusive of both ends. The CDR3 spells CASGQLPYEY.

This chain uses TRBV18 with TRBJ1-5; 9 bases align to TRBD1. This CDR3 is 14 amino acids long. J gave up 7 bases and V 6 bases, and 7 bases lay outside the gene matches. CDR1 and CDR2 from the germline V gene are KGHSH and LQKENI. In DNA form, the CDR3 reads TGTGCCAGCTCTGGGGGACAGGGCGGGCAGCCCCAGCATTTT. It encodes CASSGGQGGQPQHF.

The CDR3 DNA follows: TGTGCCAGCAGCTTAGCGCTTCCTAGCAACACCGGGGAGCTGTTTTTT. Its translation is CASSLALPSNTGELFF. The chain has TRBV7-6 and TRBJ2-2, with TRBD2 as a possible D gene (5 bases). Looked up from germline, CDR1 is SGHVS and CDR2 is FNYEAQ. The CDR3 runs to 16 residues. Trimming stripped 0 bases from V and 2 bases from J, with 10 bases between.

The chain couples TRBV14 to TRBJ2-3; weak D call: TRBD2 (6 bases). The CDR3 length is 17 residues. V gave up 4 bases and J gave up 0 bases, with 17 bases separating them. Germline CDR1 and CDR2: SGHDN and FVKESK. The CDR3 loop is CASSRGRQTPSTDTQYF. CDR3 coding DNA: TGTGCCAGCAGCCGAGGGAGGCAGACCCCTAGCACAGATACGCAGTATTTT.

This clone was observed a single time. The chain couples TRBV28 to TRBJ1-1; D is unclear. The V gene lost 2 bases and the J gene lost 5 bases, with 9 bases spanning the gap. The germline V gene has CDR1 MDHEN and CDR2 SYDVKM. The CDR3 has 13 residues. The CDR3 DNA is TGTGCCAGCAGTTTAGCCCATGAAACTGAAGCTTTCTTT. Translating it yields CASSLAHETEAFF.

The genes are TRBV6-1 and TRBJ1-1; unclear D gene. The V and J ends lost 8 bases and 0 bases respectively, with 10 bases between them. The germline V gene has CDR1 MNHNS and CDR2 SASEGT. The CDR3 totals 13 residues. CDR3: CASPLSVNTEAFF. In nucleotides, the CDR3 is TGTGCCAGCCCTCTTTCGGTGAACACTGAAGCTTTCTTT.

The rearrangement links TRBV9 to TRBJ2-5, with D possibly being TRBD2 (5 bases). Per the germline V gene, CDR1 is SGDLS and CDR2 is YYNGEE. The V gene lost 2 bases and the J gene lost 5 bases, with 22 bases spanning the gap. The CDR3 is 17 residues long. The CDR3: CASSVGPLSGIGETQYF. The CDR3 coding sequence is TGTGCCAGCAGCGTGGGCCCCCTCAGCGGTATAGGGGAGACCCAGTACTTC. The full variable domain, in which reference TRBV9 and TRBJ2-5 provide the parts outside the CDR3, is DSGVTQTPKHLITATGQRVTLRCSPRSGDLSVYWYQQSLDQGLQFLIQYYNGEERAKGNILERFSAQQFPDLHSELNLSSLELGDSALYFCASSVGPLSGIGETQYFGPGTRLLVL.

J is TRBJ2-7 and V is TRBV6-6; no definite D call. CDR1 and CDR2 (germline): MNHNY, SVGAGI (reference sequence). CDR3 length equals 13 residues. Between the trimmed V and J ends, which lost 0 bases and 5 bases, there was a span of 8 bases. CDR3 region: CASSYSGRDEQYF. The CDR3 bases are TGTGCCAGCAGTTACTCGGGCCGGGACGAGCAGTACTTC.

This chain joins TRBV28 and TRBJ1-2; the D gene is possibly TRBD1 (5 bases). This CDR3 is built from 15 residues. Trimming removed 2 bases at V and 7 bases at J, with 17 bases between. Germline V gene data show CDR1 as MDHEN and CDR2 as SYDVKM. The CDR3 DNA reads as TGTGCCAGCAGTTTACCACCTCAGGGAGTGAGTGGCTACACCTTC. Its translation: CASSLPPQGVSGYTF.

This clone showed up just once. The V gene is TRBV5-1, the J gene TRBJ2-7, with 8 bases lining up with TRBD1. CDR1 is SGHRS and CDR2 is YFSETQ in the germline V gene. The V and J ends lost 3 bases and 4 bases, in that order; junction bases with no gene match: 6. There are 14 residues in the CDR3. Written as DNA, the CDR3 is TGCGCCAGCAGCTCAGGGGGCCTGGTGTACGAGCAGTACTTC. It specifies CASSSGGLVYEQYF.

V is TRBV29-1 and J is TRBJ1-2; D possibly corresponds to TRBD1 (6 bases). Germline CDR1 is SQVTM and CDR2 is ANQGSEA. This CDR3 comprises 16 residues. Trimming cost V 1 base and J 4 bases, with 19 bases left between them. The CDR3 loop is CSVEGAPQGSVYGYTF. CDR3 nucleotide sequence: TGCAGCGTTGAAGGCGCCCCCCAGGGGTCCGTCTATGGCTACACCTTC.

In DNA, the CDR3 is TGTGCCAGCAGCTCTCACAGGGACCCTGAAGCTTTCTTT. Translation: CASSSHRDPEAFF. The chain uses TRBV11-3 and TRBJ1-1; D might be TRBD1 (6 bases). CDR1 is SGHNT, CDR2 YENEEA, per germline. The CDR3 length is 13 residues. Trimming removed 4 bases from V and 6 bases from J, with 12 bases in between.

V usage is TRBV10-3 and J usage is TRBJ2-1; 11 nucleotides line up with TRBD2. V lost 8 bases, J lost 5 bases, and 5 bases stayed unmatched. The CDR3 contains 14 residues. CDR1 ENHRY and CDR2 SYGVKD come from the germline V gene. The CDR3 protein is CAISLAGADNEQFF. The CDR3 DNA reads TGTGCCATCTCACTAGCGGGGGCCGACAATGAGCAGTTCTTC.

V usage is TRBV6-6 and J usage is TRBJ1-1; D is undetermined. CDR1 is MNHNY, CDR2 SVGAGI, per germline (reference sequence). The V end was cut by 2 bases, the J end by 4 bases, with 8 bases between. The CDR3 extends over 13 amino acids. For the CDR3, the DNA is TGTGCCAGCAGTTACGACGGTGGCACTGAAGCTTTCTTT. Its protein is CASSYDGGTEAFF.

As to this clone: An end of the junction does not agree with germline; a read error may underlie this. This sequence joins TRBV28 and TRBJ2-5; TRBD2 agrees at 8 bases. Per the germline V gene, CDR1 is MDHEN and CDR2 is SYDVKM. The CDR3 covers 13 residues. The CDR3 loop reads CASSRVGTRLRNF. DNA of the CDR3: TGTGCCAGCAGCCGCGTGGGGACTAGGCTCAGGAACTTC.